This T cell receptor (beta chain) was recorded in a study of glioma-infiltrating T cells after dendritic cell vaccination. Data came from immunoSEQ multiplex PCR; TCRdb stores just in-frame clones and leaves some out. The sample records fewer than 35,000 clones, roughly 90% being singletons. The CDR3 has 15 residues. V gave up 7 bases and J gave up 4 bases, with 17 bases separating them. From germline, CDR1 is MNHEY and CDR2 SVGAGI. The sequences come from blood, collected before dendritic cell vaccination. The clonotype comes from a human donor with glioblastoma. The chain uses TRBV6-5 and TRBJ1-3, with D maybe TRBD1 (5 bases). CDR3 DNA sequence: TGTGCCAGCACCCCTGACAGATCATCCGGAAACACCATATATTTT. Amino acids: CASTPDRSSGNTIYF.